The count of the clone carrying this T cell receptor beta chain is one. Clones were sequenced by immunoSEQ multiplex PCR, and TCRdb holds only the in-frame ones, with some missing. The data contain some 120,000 clones, approximately 87% of them singletons. The V end lost 2 bases, the J end lost 0 bases, and 10 bases lay between the germline ends. The CDR3 runs 15 residues. CDR1 is KGHSH and CDR2 is LQKENI in the germline V gene. This specimen belongs to a study of blood T cell repertoires in COVID-19. The rearrangement uses TRBV18 and TRBJ1-1, with D uncertain. The sample comprised peripheral blood. The clonotype was recovered from a man aged 30 to 45 with acute or convalescent COVID-19. CDR3 sequence reads: CASSPTGFMNTEAFF. The DNA for the CDR3 is TGTGCCAGCTCACCAACGGGATTCATGAACACTGAAGCTTTCTTT. Together with reference TRBV18 and TRBJ1-1, the CDR3 gives the full variable domain: NAGVMQNPRHLVRRRGQEARLRCSPMKGHSHVYWYRQLPEEGLKFMVYLQKENIIDESGMPKERFSAEFPKEGPSILRIQQVVRGDSAAYFCASSPTGFMNTEAFFGQGTRLTVV.